Each of the 23 T cell receptor beta chains below was sequenced from the same sample in a study of T-cell reconstitution after alpha-beta-depleted transplantation in children. Preparation of the TCRbeta library used unique molecular identifiers. TCRdb independently ran MiXCR on the PCR reads; one entry per CDR3 protein. Found here are around 420,000 distinct CDR3 sequences, 15% to 20% of them singletons; the top ten hold under 30%. Sequencing was performed on PBMCs, mostly from graft donor cells, taken 360 days after TCRalphabeta/CD19-depleted stem cell transplant. The receptors here all came from a boy in the first two years of life who had a stem cell transplant for Wiskott-Aldrich syndrome, so the T cells may come from the graft donor.

This chain connects TRBV5-1 to TRBJ2-1, with TRBD2 identical over 9 bases. The trim removed 1 base at V and 2 bases at J, leaving 7 bases unmatched. The CDR3 runs 17 residues. CDR1 and CDR2 from the germline V gene are SGHRS and YFSETQ. The CDR3, as DNA: TGCGCCAGCAGCTTGAAGGAGCGGGAGGCACCCTACAATGAGCAGTTCTTC. Protein sequence: CASSLKEREAPYNEQFF. The full variable domain, with the rest looked up from reference TRBV5-1 and TRBJ2-1, is KAGVTQTPRYLIKTRGQQVTLSCSPISGHRSVSWYQQTPGQGLQFLFEYFSETQRNKGNFPGRFSGRQFSNSRSEMNVSTLELGDSALYLCASSLKEREAPYNEQFFGPGTRLTVL.

This clonotype has just a few counts. The V and J genes are TRBV12-3 or TRBV12-4 and TRBJ2-7, with D possibly TRBD2 on 7 matching bases. Between the trimmed V and J ends, which lost 5 bases and 6 bases, there was a span of 11 bases. The CDR3 has 12 residues. The chain's CDR3 is CASSPRGGEQYF. DNA of the CDR3: TGTGCCAGCAGTCCAAGGGGGGGCGAGCAGTACTTC.

This clonotype was counted between two and nine times. The chain uses TRBV5-1 and TRBJ1-6; D is possibly TRBD1 (5 bases). The CDR3 is 17 residues long. Trimming removed 1 base from V and 9 bases from J, with 20 bases in between. CDR1 and CDR2 (germline): SGHRS, YFSETQ. This CDR3 reads CASSLSLGGTIGSPLHF. The CDR3 nucleotides read TGCGCCAGCAGCTTGTCCCTGGGAGGGACGATAGGTTCACCCCTCCACTTT.

This clonotype was picked up a small number of times. The CDR3 DNA follows: TGCGCCAGCAGCCAAGAAGGGAATGACAGGGCCTTTTGGGCCGGGGAGCTGTTTTTT. This gives the protein CASSQEGNDRAFWAGELFF. The chain combines TRBV4-3 with TRBJ2-2; 7 bases map to TRBD1. Germline CDR1 reads LGHNA; CDR2 reads YSLEER. The ends lost 0 bases at V and 6 bases at J; junction bases unmatched: 16. The CDR3 spans 19 residues.

This clonotype occurred a few times. The chain links TRBV7-9 to TRBJ2-1; 7 nucleotides line up with TRBD1. This CDR3 is built from 16 residues. Germline CDR1 reads SEHNR; CDR2 reads FQNEAQ (reference sequence). The junction had 6 bases not matched to a gene; V was cut back by 1 base and J by 3 bases. CDR3 sequence: CASSLGQGNHYNEQFF. The CDR3 bases are TGTGCCAGCAGCTTAGGACAGGGCAACCACTACAATGAGCAGTTCTTC.

This clonotype was detected many times. The genes are TRBV5-1 and TRBJ1-4, with no clear D. The CDR3 is made up of 14 amino acids. Germline loops: CDR1 SGHRS, CDR2 YFSETQ. V was cut by 1 base and J by 4 bases, with 8 bases left in between. CDR3: CASSLTGLNEKLFF. For the CDR3, the DNA is TGCGCCAGCAGCTTGACCGGGCTTAATGAAAAACTGTTTTTT. Combining the CDR3 with reference TRBV5-1 and TRBJ1-4 gives the whole variable domain KAGVTQTPRYLIKTRGQQVTLSCSPISGHRSVSWYQQTPGQGLQFLFEYFSETQRNKGNFPGRFSGRQFSNSRSEMNVSTLELGDSALYLCASSLTGLNEKLFFGSGTQLSVL.

This clonotype was seen only a few times. The junction departs from the called germline gene at one end, perhaps through a read error. This rearrangement joins TRBV12-3 or TRBV12-4 to TRBJ1-1, with D uncertain. The CDR3 has 16 amino acids. DNA of the CDR3: TGTGCCAGTAGTTTCCTTTCTGAGCCATCAAACACTGAAGCTTTCTTT. This encodes CASSFLSEPSNTEAFF.

This clonotype occurred a few times. The CDR3 protein is CASSGGWGHTGELFF. The CDR3 DNA reads as TGCGCCAGCAGCGGGGGGTGGGGGCACACCGGGGAGCTGTTTTTT. The chain employs TRBV10-2 and TRBJ2-2, with D perhaps matching TRBD2 (7 bases). Deletions cut 6 bases from V and 3 bases from J, with 14 bases between. Germline assignment: CDR1 WSHSY and CDR2 SAAADI. The CDR3 is made up of 15 amino acids.

The rearrangement links TRBV6-1 to TRBJ2-2; 10 bases align to TRBD2. J was trimmed by 0 bases and V by 5 bases; bases with no gene match: 9. The germline gives CDR1 MNHNS, CDR2 SASEGT. This CDR3 region has 18 residues. The CDR3 reads CASSTLAGANANTGELFF. The CDR3 DNA follows: TGTGCCAGCAGTACCCTAGCGGGGGCCAACGCGAACACCGGGGAGCTGTTTTTT.

The chain carries TRBV2 and TRBJ2-5, with D possibly called TRBD1 or TRBD2 (6 bases each). Deletions cut 7 bases from V and 5 bases from J, with 14 bases between. The CDR3 spans 13 residues. Germline CDR1 is SNHLY and CDR2 is FYNNEI. This CDR3 reads CASKIGGRETQYF. CDR3 DNA: TGTGCCAGCAAAATTGGGGGGCGGGAGACCCAGTACTTC.

This sequence joins TRBV5-1 and TRBJ2-7; D could derive from TRBD1 or TRBD2 (6 bases each). Trimming took off 4 bases at V and 1 base at J, with 12 bases between the two ends. CDR1 and CDR2 from the germline V gene are SGHRS and YFSETQ. The CDR3 extends over 14 amino acids. The chain's CDR3 is CASSAGGASYEQYF. The CDR3 nucleotides are TGCGCCAGCAGCGCCGGGGGCGCATCCTACGAGCAGTACTTC.

This clonotype came up a few times. The genes are TRBV6-2 or TRBV6-3 and TRBJ2-5; TRBD2 agrees at 9 bases. The CDR3 is made up of 15 amino acids. The germline V gene has CDR1 MNHEY and CDR2 SVGEGT. V dropped 6 bases and J dropped 4; count of bases not matched to a gene: 9. The CDR3 coding sequence is TGTGCCAGCAGGGGGGGACTAGCCTCGGGAGAGACCCAGTACTTC. It codes for CASRGGLASGETQYF.

This clonotype has only a few counts. The chain couples TRBV24-1 to TRBJ2-6; 10 bases are a match to TRBD1. The germline V gene encodes CDR1 KGHDR and CDR2 SFDVKD. J gave up 0 bases and V 3 bases, and 7 bases lay outside the gene matches. The CDR3 runs 19 residues. CDR3 nucleotide sequence: TGTGCCACCAGTGATACCCCGGGACAGGGGCTCTCTGGGGCCAACGTCCTGACTTTC. Its translation is CATSDTPGQGLSGANVLTF.

This clonotype occurred a few times. V and J are TRBV20-1 and TRBJ1-4; D possibly corresponds to TRBD1 (5 bases). Trimming cost V 1 base and J 8 bases, with 11 bases left between them. The CDR3 totals 13 residues. Germline V gene sequence: CDR1 DFQATT, CDR2 SNEGSKA (reference sequence). As DNA, the CDR3 is TGCAGTGCTAGAGTACCAGGGCAGGAAAAACTGTTTTTT. It encodes CSARVPGQEKLFF.

The chain joins TRBV5-1 to TRBJ2-7; 7 bases agree with TRBD2. Germline loops: CDR1 SGHRS, CDR2 YFSETQ. The length of the CDR3 is 13 residues. Trimming at V came to 4 bases and at J to 6 bases, leaving 7 bases not matched to a gene. CDR3 in amino acids: CASSASGDGEQYF. CDR3 coding DNA: TGCGCCAGCAGCGCGAGCGGGGATGGCGAGCAGTACTTC.

The rearrangement joins TRBV27 to TRBJ2-7; D call uncertain. CDR1 and CDR2 (germline): MNHEY, SMNVEV (reference sequence). V lost 4 bases, J lost 4 bases, and 8 bases lay in between. This CDR3 has 12 amino acids. In DNA form, the CDR3 reads TGTGCCAGCAGTTCCGTGGGGTACGAGCAGTACTTC. Residues: CASSSVGYEQYF.

The chain couples TRBV29-1 to TRBJ2-3; D unresolved. The CDR3 is made up of 15 amino acids. Trimming cost V 4 bases and J 0 bases, with 14 bases left between them. Germline CDR1 is SQVTM and CDR2 is ANQGSEA. Written as DNA, the CDR3 is TGCAGCGTTGTAGGCTCAACTACTAGCACAGATACGCAGTATTTT. Translating it yields CSVVGSTTSTDTQYF.

The CDR3 nucleotides read TGCAGTGCTAGAGATCCCTGGTTCGACAGGGGGGCTAGAGATACGCAGTATTTT. Amino acids: CSARDPWFDRGARDTQYF. This rearrangement joins TRBV20-1 to TRBJ2-3; TRBD1 agrees at 9 bases. The length of the CDR3 is 18 residues. With V trimmed by 0 bases and J by 5 bases, 15 bases remained unmatched. The germline gives CDR1 DFQATT, CDR2 SNEGSKA (reference sequence).

A few counts support this clonotype. The chain couples TRBV2 to TRBJ1-1; D is possibly TRBD1 (6 bases). The CDR3 sequence is 12 residues long. The germline CDR1 and CDR2 sequences are SNHLY and FYNNEI. The CDR3 loop is CAQRDKGTEAFF. Here the CDR3 DNA reads TGTGCTCAACGGGACAAAGGCACTGAAGCTTTCTTT.

Worth noting for this clonotype: A much bigger clone sits one base away, suggesting this may be a read error. This sequence joins TRBV19 and TRBJ2-1, with 10 bases aligning to TRBD1. The CDR3 consists of 16 residues. The J segment lost 5 bases and the V segment lost 3 bases, leaving 7 bases of the junction unmatched. CDR1 and CDR2 (germline): LNHDA, SQIVND (reference sequence). This chain's CDR3 is CASSIHGQGGHNEQFF. DNA for the CDR3: TGTGCCAGTAGTATCCATGGACAGGGGGGACACAATGAGCAGTTCTTC.

J is TRBJ1-1 and V is TRBV19, with TRBD1 identical over 7 bases. The CDR3 is 13 residues long. Germline CDR1 reads LNHDA; CDR2 reads SQIVND (reference sequence). With 7 bases clipped from V and 11 bases from J, the junction kept 13 bases outside the gene matches. The CDR3 DNA reads as TGTGCCAGTACCATGGGACAGACCAAGGGGGCTTTCTTT. As protein: CASTMGQTKGAFF.

J is TRBJ1-1 and V is TRBV20-1, with D possibly being TRBD1 (5 bases). V was clipped by 0 bases and J by 6 bases, with 8 bases between them. CDR1 is DFQATT, CDR2 SNEGSKA, per germline (reference sequence). CDR3 size: 12 residues. CDR3 residues: CSARDQGPEAFF. For the CDR3, the DNA is TGCAGTGCTAGAGATCAGGGTCCTGAAGCTTTCTTT.

V gene TRBV5-6 combines with J gene TRBJ2-1, with TRBD2 matching 13 bases. CDR1 and CDR2 from the germline V gene are SGHDT and YYEEEE. The CDR3 extends over 15 amino acids. V dropped 3 bases and J dropped 8; count of bases not matched to a gene: 5. CDR3 loop: CASSSGLAGIHEQFF. CDR3 DNA sequence: TGTGCCAGCAGCTCGGGACTAGCGGGGATACATGAGCAGTTCTTC.